One T cell receptor (beta chain) is described in this entry. The target antigen is unknown. The entry originates in a study of monozygotic twins with inflammatory bowel disease. Regarding the study as a whole: The results supported no single strong signal or clonotype associated with IBD. It was in IBD patients that TCRbeta diversity (inverse Simpson) was lower than in healthy co-twins.

Every donor provided one blood sample measuring approximately 2.7 ml. Investigators extracted total RNA from whole blood and did not sort T cells. CDR1 is SQVTM, CDR2 ANQGSEA, per germline. The CDR3 totals 12 residues. TCRdb re-called the 5' RACE reads; every CDR3 protein appears as one record, without DNA. The listing records about 440,000 distinct CDR3 sequences. This TCR derives from a human donor with ulcerative colitis or Crohn's disease, or a healthy co-twin of an affected twin (not recorded which). Input material: blood. This chain joins TRBV29-1 and TRBJ1-1; TCRdb gives TRBD1 as the D gene, but with no DNA this cannot be confirmed. The CDR3 region is CRFDRGGTEAFF.